The sequence of this T cell receptor beta chain was determined in a study of blood T cells in healthy people across ages. Turning to this clonotype: The antigen remains unidentified. At one end the junction does not follow the germline gene, possibly because of a read error.

Together with a sample-barcoded 5' primer, a J-beta primer mix was included in a second PCR lasting roughly 6 to 12 cycles. TCRdb analysed the 5' RACE reads with MiXCR anew, one entry per CDR3 protein. The sample has 270,000 or so distinct CDR3 sequences, 25% to 30% seen once. Peripheral blood from each donor was collected in a volume of ten milliliters. Isolation of PBMCs gave at least 7 million cells per sample. Extraction of total RNA produced a minimum of 6 micrograms from each sample. This CDR3 is 15 amino acids long. Germline CDR1 is SGHRS and CDR2 is YFSETQ. Broader study findings: Shifts in expanded clonotypes may have been confounded by donor CMV status, which was unknown.

This chain connects TRBV5-1 to TRBJ2-5; 8 bases line up with TRBD2. This TCR was recovered from a woman aged 70-85 years in good health. The sequencing sample was made of blood. CDR3 in amino acids: CASSLPSGGQETRYF. DNA of the CDR3: TGCGCCAGCAGCTTGCCCAGCGGGGGTCAAGAGACCCGGTACTTC. The full variable domain, its missing parts supplied by reference TRBV5-1 and TRBJ2-5, is KAGVTQTPRYLIKTRGQQVTLSCSPISGHRSVSWYQQTPGQGLQFLFEYFSETQRNKGNFPGRFSGRQFSNSRSEMNVSTLELGDSALYLCASSLPSGGQETRYFGPGTRLLVL.